This TCR beta chain derives from a study of early T cells in non-severe SARS-CoV-2 infection (dated by TCRdb to 2020 to 2023). At the level of the whole study: Bulk RNA from unsorted whole blood was used for TCR sequencing, so alpha and beta chains could not be paired.

The method behind the library was 5' RACE. TCRdb names NextSeq 500 as the instrument used. The TCR library protocol attached unique molecular identifiers to individual cDNA molecules to correct for sequencing error and PCR bias. Both TCR alpha and beta chains were sequenced, and tight co-correlation was observed between alpha and beta sequence abundances in each sample. The authors processed their data as follows. V gene, J gene and CDR3 annotation of TCR sequences was performed with Decombinator V4. TCRs were defined as expanded if a significant change between any two time points was detected under a Poisson model with p below 0.0001. Abundances of TCRs were expressed as counts per million after normalisation to the total number of TCRs sequenced in each sample. TRAV1-2 paired with TRAJ12, TRAJ20 or TRAJ33 defined MAIT TCRs, while TRAV10 paired with TRAJ18 defined iNKT TCRs. VDJdb, accessed 1 November 2021, was searched for CMV, EBV and SARS-CoV-2 annotated TCRs, with TCRs annotated for multiple antigens excluded. TCRdb reprocessed the public reads (quality trimming at Q25 with fastp, clone calling with MiXCR) and kept in-frame beta chains. CDR3 protein sequences are deduplicated, and each keeps its most common genes and DNA. TCRdb's processing, not the study's, gives the V and J calls here. The sample includes over 50,000 distinct CDR3 sequences, with roughly 8.2% observed a single time. The ten largest clonotypes hold 3.5% to 4.5% of the sample.

V gives up 2 bases and J gives up 4 bases, and the segment between their germline ends measures 9 bases. Looking up the germline V gene yields CDR1 SGHRS and CDR2 YFSETQ. Reading from cysteine to phenylalanine, the CDR3 counts 14 amino acids. The kept DNA is CDR3 alone, 42 bases in frame from the first base. Set within a cohort of healthcare workers in London, UK, this nested case-control study involved weekly PCR testing of nasopharyngeal swabs along with blood sampling. Healthcare workers were recruited between 23 and 31 March 2020, during the week of the UK lockdown, and were followed weekly for up to roughly 16 weeks. This clonotype was recorded a few times. Its antigen specificity is not known. It has no much larger one-base neighbor in the sample; base qualities were not kept. Overall study outcomes, separate from this receptor: VDJdb matching was skewed toward anti-spike CD8 responses and likely underestimated virus-specific expansions, missing private and CD4 specificities.

The sequenced sample was whole blood. The sequence links TRBV5-1 to TRBJ1-4; the D gene remains uncertain. This sequence originates from an adult who was a healthcare worker with PCR-confirmed SARS-CoV-2 infection or an uninfected control (not recorded which). The DNA reads TGCGCCAGCAGCTTAGATCAAGTTAATGAAAAACTGTTTTTT. Its amino acids are CASSLDQVNEKLFF.